A single sample gave rise to the 20 T cell receptor beta chains below, sequenced in a study of cytomegalovirus exposure and HLA in healthy donors. Use of 60 Vbeta and 13 Jbeta primers characterized the PCR. Sequencing was performed with immunoSEQ multiplex PCR; in TCRdb, only in-frame clones are kept and a portion is missing. The table lists around 130,000 clones, approximately 89% of them singletons, with approximately 6.4% in the top ten. The sample was PBMCs. The source of these receptors is a woman in her twenties or thirties in good health and CMV-seropositive.

The chain is built from TRBV19 and TRBJ1-5; the match to TRBD1 covers 8 bases. CDR3 length: 14 residues. Trimming cost V 5 bases and J 3 bases; bases outside gene matches: 3. The germline V gene has CDR1 LNHDA and CDR2 SQIVND (reference sequence). In nucleotides, the CDR3 is TGTGCCAGTAGTGGACAGGGATACAATCAGCCCCAGCATTTT. It yields the protein CASSGQGYNQPQHF.

The rearrangement links TRBV5-4 to TRBJ2-3; perhaps TRBD2 as D (6 bases). V lost 0 bases to trimming and J lost 4 bases, with 9 bases between them. CDR3 size: 14 residues. Germline assignment: CDR1 SGHNT and CDR2 YYREEE (reference sequence). The CDR3 reads CASSLAGVPDTQYF. The CDR3 DNA sequence: TGTGCCAGCAGCTTGGCGGGGGTACCAGATACGCAGTATTTT.

This clone was detected a few times. J is TRBJ2-7 and V is TRBV5-1; no clear D. This CDR3 contains 14 residues. Per the germline V gene, CDR1 is SGHRS and CDR2 is YFSETQ. Trimming shortened V by 0 bases and J by 2 bases, and 9 bases separated the two germline ends. CDR3 coding DNA: TGCGCCAGCAGCTTGGTGGCCCCCCCCTACGAGCAGTACTTC. This codes for CASSLVAPPYEQYF.

V and J are TRBV28 and TRBJ2-7; D perhaps matches TRBD1 (6 bases). This CDR3 contains 13 residues. Germline assignment: CDR1 MDHEN and CDR2 SYDVKM. Deletions cut 6 bases from V and 5 bases from J, with 14 bases between. Here the CDR3 DNA reads TGTGCCAGCAGACAGGGCGCAGGCGACGAGCAGTACTTC. Protein product: CASRQGAGDEQYF.

The chain combines TRBV7-3 with TRBJ1-1; TRBD1 might be the D (6 bases). CDR1 and CDR2 (germline): SGHTA, FQGTGA. Trimming shortened V by 5 bases and J by 6 bases, and 16 bases separated the two germline ends. The CDR3 sequence is 14 residues long. The CDR3 nucleotides are TGTGCCAGCAGCCCCTCAGGGGAAAGAGCTGAAGCTTTCTTT. This encodes CASSPSGERAEAFF.

The rearrangement uses TRBV7-8 and TRBJ2-1; D not resolved. The V and J ends lost 4 bases and 6 bases respectively, with 13 bases between them. Germline V lookup: CDR1 SGHVS, CDR2 FQNEAQ. The CDR3 is 14 residues long. CDR3 nucleotides: TGTGCCAGCAGCTCGAGCACATCAGGCAATGAGCAGTTCTTC. Protein product: CASSSSTSGNEQFF.

The chain couples TRBV30 to TRBJ2-1, with 8 bases matching TRBD2. This CDR3 spans 14 amino acids. V shed 3 bases, J shed 5 bases, and the junction held 6 bases outside the gene matches. Germline V gene sequence: CDR1 GTSNPN, CDR2 SVGIG (reference sequence). CDR3 loop: CAWSGLAWDNEQFF. In DNA, the CDR3 is TGTGCCTGGAGCGGACTAGCATGGGACAATGAGCAGTTCTTC. Based on the CDR3 plus reference TRBV30 and TRBJ2-1, the full variable domain is SQTIHQWPATLVQPVGSPLSLECTVEGTSNPNLYWYRQAAGRGLQLLFYSVGIGQISSEVPQNLSASRPQDRQFILSSKKLLLSDSGFYLCAWSGLAWDNEQFFGPGTRLTVL.

The V call is TRBV12-5, the J call TRBJ2-1; D perhaps matches TRBD2 (7 bases). The length of the CDR3 is 15 residues. V lost 5 bases and J lost 5, with 16 bases in between. Germline-derived CDR1 and CDR2 are LGHNT and FRNRAP. The CDR3 nucleotides are TGTGCTAGTGGTATCCTGGGGGGGGGCGACAATGAGCAGTTCTTC. Translation: CASGILGGGDNEQFF. Together with reference TRBV12-5 and TRBJ2-1, the CDR3 gives the full variable domain: DARVTQTPRHKVTEMGQEVTMRCQPILGHNTVFWYRQTMMQGLELLAYFRNRAPLDDSGMPKDRFSAEMPDATLATLKIQPSEPRDSAVYFCASGILGGGDNEQFFGPGTRLTVL.

The chain uses TRBV28 and TRBJ1-5; D possibly corresponds to TRBD1 (5 bases). The CDR3 is 16 residues long. The V end was cut by 5 bases, the J end by 0 bases, with 14 bases between. Germline CDR1 is MDHEN and CDR2 is SYDVKM. This CDR3 is CASSTMGGYSNQPQHF. In nucleotides, the CDR3 is TGTGCCAGCAGTACTATGGGGGGGTATAGCAATCAGCCCCAGCATTTT.

The chain has TRBV18 and TRBJ2-6; maybe TRBD1 (6 bases). CDR1 and CDR2 (germline): KGHSH, LQKENI. The V gene lost 3 bases and the J gene lost 2 bases, with 8 bases spanning the gap. The CDR3 sequence is 15 residues long. The CDR3 DNA sequence: TGTGCCAGCTCACCCACAGGGACTGGGGCCAACGTCCTGACTTTC. Its protein is CASSPTGTGANVLTF. The full variable domain, completed using reference TRBV18 and TRBJ2-6, is NAGVMQNPRHLVRRRGQEARLRCSPMKGHSHVYWYRQLPEEGLKFMVYLQKENIIDESGMPKERFSAEFPKEGPSILRIQQVVRGDSAAYFCASSPTGTGANVLTFGAGSRLTVL.

The V gene is TRBV4-1, the J gene TRBJ2-3; 7 bases map to TRBD2. The CDR3 is 15 residues long. CDR1 MGHRA and CDR2 YSYEKL come from the germline V gene. With V trimmed by 1 base and J by 3 bases, 4 bases remained unmatched. CDR3 residues: CASSQGGRGTDTQYF. The CDR3 nucleotides are TGCGCCAGCAGCCAAGGGGGGAGGGGTACAGATACGCAGTATTTT.

This clone has just one count. The chain is built from TRBV6-1 and TRBJ2-4, with D possibly TRBD2 on 5 matching bases. This CDR3 spans 13 amino acids. In germline, CDR1 is MNHNS, CDR2 SASEGT. V was pared by 5 bases and J by 9 bases, with 14 bases between. The CDR3 here is CASSNGVFSIQYF. In nucleotides, the CDR3 is TGTGCCAGCAGTAACGGGGTATTTAGCATTCAGTACTTC.

The genes are TRBV10-3 and TRBJ2-4; TRBD2 agrees at 10 bases. V shed 2 bases and J 5 bases; nucleotides not matched to a gene: 18. In germline, CDR1 is ENHRY, CDR2 SYGVKD. The CDR3 is 20 amino acids. In DNA, the CDR3 is TGTGCCATCAGTGAGCCCCTACTCAAAGCGGGAGGGCCAAGGGAAAACATTCAGTACTTC. Amino acid sequence: CAISEPLLKAGGPRENIQYF.

The V and J genes are TRBV5-1 and TRBJ2-1; 7 bases fit TRBD1. Unmatched junction bases numbered 5, after V lost 4 bases and J lost 7 bases. Germline V CDR1 and CDR2: SGHRS, YFSETQ. The CDR3 extends over 13 amino acids. The CDR3 here is CASSKSQGNEQFF. CDR3 sequence (DNA): TGCGCCAGCAGCAAATCACAGGGGAATGAGCAGTTCTTC.

This chain uses TRBV5-1 with TRBJ2-7; TRBD1 might be the D (5 bases). CDR1 and CDR2 (germline): SGHRS, YFSETQ. The V end was cut by 0 bases, the J end by 2 bases, with 9 bases between. The CDR3 is 14 amino acids. The CDR3 DNA sequence: TGCGCCAGCAGCTTGGATGGGGCTACCTACGAGCAGTACTTC. Its protein product is CASSLDGATYEQYF.

The chain carries TRBV28 and TRBJ2-7; a weak D match, TRBD2 (5 bases). Germline V gene sequence: CDR1 MDHEN, CDR2 SYDVKM. V was trimmed by 4 bases and J by 5 bases, leaving 15 bases between them. The CDR3 is 14 residues long. CDR3 protein: CASSSRTGSDEQYF. CDR3 DNA sequence: TGTGCCAGCAGTTCCCGGACTGGTAGCGACGAGCAGTACTTC. Full variable domain (missing parts from reference TRBV28 and TRBJ2-7): DVKVTQSSRYLVKRTGEKVFLECVQDMDHENMFWYRQDPGLGLRLIYFSYDVKMKEKGDIPEGYSVSREKKERFSLILESASTNQTSMYLCASSSRTGSDEQYFGPGTRLTVT.

CDR3 in DNA: TGTGCCAGCAGCTCGGGGGAGGGATTACCCCTCCACTTT. Amino acid sequence: CASSSGEGLPLHF. The chain is built from TRBV7-2 and TRBJ1-6, with a weak D call TRBD1 (5 bases). This CDR3 has 13 residues. The germline gives CDR1 SGHTA, CDR2 FQGNSA. Trimming shortened V by 4 bases and J by 12 bases, and 13 bases separated the two germline ends.

The CDR3, as DNA: TGTGCCAGCAGTGAAGAGATTAGGGGGAATGAGCAGTTCTTC. Translating gives CASSEEIRGNEQFF. The chain carries TRBV6-1 and TRBJ2-1; D is perhaps TRBD1 (6 bases). CDR3 length: 14 amino acids. Trimming cost V 1 base and J 7 bases, with 11 bases left between them. Germline V gives CDR1 MNHNS, CDR2 SASEGT.

This clone has just a few counts. This chain joins TRBV7-3 and TRBJ1-3; 7 nucleotides align to TRBD1. After removal of 4 bases from V and 0 bases from J, the junction contained 0 bases not matched to a gene. The CDR3 sequence is 14 residues long. Germline V CDR1 and CDR2: SGHTA, FQGTGA. The CDR3 region is CASSSGGSGNTIYF. The CDR3 region has the DNA TGTGCCAGCAGCTCAGGGGGCTCTGGAAACACCATATATTTT.

J is TRBJ2-7 and V is TRBV30; 7 positions agree with TRBD1. The V gene end was trimmed by 0 bases and the J gene end by 7 bases; junction bases not matched to a gene: 6. CDR1 is GTSNPN, CDR2 SVGIG, per germline (reference sequence). The CDR3 runs 13 residues. The CDR3 region is CAWSVETGNEQYF. For the CDR3, the DNA is TGTGCCTGGAGTGTAGAGACAGGGAATGAGCAGTACTTC.